This is a list of T cell receptor beta chains from one sample in a study of CD8+ T cells in alopecia areata. This table comes from immunoSEQ multiplex PCR, and its TCRdb copy is limited to in-frame clones, with some not included. The sample contains fewer than 150,000 clones, around 58% of which appear only once. Here the sequenced sample was CD8+ T cells sorted from blood, taken at week 4, from a patient treated with tofacitinib. All receptors derive from a human donor with alopecia areata. Both conserved end residues are part of each CDR3. A D gene is named only where the DNA matches it firmly. Clone size is stated in some rows and not others, as once, few, many or a class when expanded.

j_gene	len	abundance	v_gene	d_gene	CDR3nt	CDR3aa
TRBJ2-3	15	few	TRBV7-9	TRBD2	TGTGCCAGCAGCTGGCTAGCGGGGGGCACAGATACGCAGTATTTT	CASSWLAGGTDTQYF
TRBJ2-7	15	few	TRBV4-1	NA	TGCGCCAGCAGCCAGGAAGGAGGCACGGGCTACGAGCAGTACTTC	CASSQEGGTGYEQYF
TRBJ2-7	12	NA	TRBV29-1	NA	TGCAGCGTTGAAGCCGGAGCCTACGAGCAGTACTTC	CSVEAGAYEQYF
TRBJ2-3	16	once	TRBV11-2	NA	TGTGCCAGCAGGCCCCAACAGGGTTCTAGCACAGATACGCAGTATTTT	CASRPQQGSSTDTQYF
TRBJ1-1	14	few	TRBV30	NA	TGTGCCTGGAGTGTCGACGATTACAACACTGAAGCTTTCTTT	CAWSVDDYNTEAFF
TRBJ2-5	14	few	TRBV27	NA	TGTGCCAGCAGTTTGGTTGGGGGTGGAGAGACCCAGTACTTC	CASSLVGGGETQYF
TRBJ1-5	14	NA	TRBV29-1	NA	TGCAGCGTTGTTTGGGCGCGTGGGGATCAGCCCCAGCATTTT	CSVVWARGDQPQHF
TRBJ2-7	15	NA	TRBV19	NA	TGTGCCAGTAGTATCGGACAGGGCGGGAGGTACGAGCAGTACTTC	CASSIGQGGRYEQYF
TRBJ1-2	16	NA	TRBV13	NA	TGTGCCAGCACCCAAGGGGAGGCACGATCGGCCTATGGCTACACCTTC	CASTQGEARSAYGYTF
TRBJ1-2	13	few	TRBV29-1	TRBD1	TGCAGCGGTACCGGGACAGGGAAGGATGGCTACACCTTC	CSGTGTGKDGYTF
TRBJ2-1	13	NA	TRBV30	NA	TGTGCCTGGAACGCGGGTGACTACAATGAGCAGTTCTTC	CAWNAGDYNEQFF
TRBJ1-1	12	NA	TRBV29-1	NA	TGCAGCGCTCGGTATATGAACACTGAAGCTTTCTTT	CSARYMNTEAFF
TRBJ1-5	17	NA	TRBV7-8	NA	TGTGCCAGCAGCTTAGATCTCAGGGACCTGGGAATCCAGCCCCAGCATTTT	CASSLDLRDLGIQPQHF
TRBJ2-7	12	NA	TRBV30	TRBD1	TGTGCCTGGAGGGACAGGGCCTACGAGCAGTACTTC	CAWRDRAYEQYF
TRBJ2-1	14	NA	TRBV7-6	NA	TGTGCCAGCAGCCATCCCGACAGCTACAATGAGCAGTTCTTC	CASSHPDSYNEQFF
TRBJ2-5	16	NA	TRBV30	TRBD1	TGTGCCTGGAGTGGAGGGGGCCCGGCGGTCCAAGAGACCCAGTACTTC	CAWSGGGPAVQETQYF
TRBJ2-3	18	few	TRBV4-2	TRBD2	TGTGCCAGCAGCGCCCTGACTAGCGGGGATGCTAGCACAGATACGCAGTATTTT	CASSALTSGDASTDTQYF
TRBJ2-3	15	NA	TRBV27	NA	TGTGCCAGCAGTTCCCGGGACATCTCCATGGATACGCAGTATTTT	CASSSRDISMDTQYF
TRBJ2-3	15	few	TRBV27	NA	TGTGCCAGCAGTTTTGGGCGGGCTGGCACAGATACGCAGTATTTT	CASSFGRAGTDTQYF
TRBJ2-7	13	NA	TRBV6-5	NA	TGTGCCAGCAGTTACTCGGGCGGGAACGAGCAGTACTTC	CASSYSGGNEQYF
TRBJ2-7	14	few	TRBV10-3	NA	TGTGCCATCAGTGCAGTCCCAGGGTCCTACGAGCAGTACTTC	CAISAVPGSYEQYF
TRBJ2-7	12	NA	TRBV29-1	NA	TGCAGCGTTGACACCTCCCCCTACGAGCAGTACTTC	CSVDTSPYEQYF
TRBJ2-1	14	once	TRBV27	TRBD2	TGTGCCAGCAGTACCAACGGGGGGGAGGATGAGCAGTTCTTC	CASSTNGGEDEQFF
TRBJ1-2	13	NA	TRBV29-1	TRBD1	TGCAGCGTCGGGGGACAGGGAGCCTATGGCTACACCTTC	CSVGGQGAYGYTF
TRBJ2-5	15	NA	TRBV7-9	NA	TGTGCCAGCAGCTTAGCGCAGGAACTTCAAGAGACCCAGTACTTC	CASSLAQELQETQYF
TRBJ1-6	14	NA	TRBV5-6	TRBD1	TGTGCCAGCAGCTTGGGGACAGGGGATTCACCCCTCCACTTT	CASSLGTGDSPLHF
TRBJ1-6	14	few	TRBV25-1	TRBD1	TGTGCCAGCAGTGAAGGACAGGTGAATTCACCCCTCCACTTT	CASSEGQVNSPLHF
TRBJ1-2	13	NA	TRBV29-1	NA	TGCAGCGTACCCGGGACATACACCGGTGGCTACACCTTC	CSVPGTYTGGYTF